This T cell receptor beta chain was obtained from a study of T cells in Graves' hyperthyroidism and ophthalmopathy. Study at large: Peripheral blood samples were taken at initial diagnosis, prior to any treatment.

TCR beta CDR3 regions were amplified from RNA. The HTBI set primed first-round TCR CDR3 RT-PCR. Each CDR3 protein is one row after TCRdb ran MiXCR on the multiplex PCR reads. The sample carries around 400,000 distinct CDR3 sequences, approximately 15% recorded once. Each diagnosis was grounded in clinical symptoms, serum thyroxine and TRAb, thyroid ultrasound, and orbital computed tomography. Before ophthalmopathy appeared, progressors gave blood at initial hyperthyroidism diagnosis. Out of about 10 ml of fresh peripheral blood came the PBMCs. This CDR3 is 16 amino acids long. CDR1 and CDR2 from the germline V gene are SEHNR and FQNEAQ (reference sequence). The germline V and J ends were trimmed by 1 base and 8 bases, with 15 bases remaining between them.

The source material was blood. The chain links TRBV7-9 to TRBJ1-6; D is possibly TRBD1 (6 bases). The clonotype originates from a woman aged 18-29 years with Graves' hyperthyroidism that later progressed to Graves' ophthalmopathy. CDR3 loop: CASSLGLRTDDSPLHF. CDR3 DNA sequence: TGTGCCAGCAGCTTAGGCCTACGGACAGATGATTCACCCCTCCACTTT.